The TCR beta chain described here comes from a study of cytomegalovirus exposure and HLA in healthy donors. CDR1 is KGHSH, CDR2 LQKENI, per germline. The ends lost 2 bases at V and 5 bases at J; junction bases unmatched: 5. The CDR3 spans 14 residues. Measured with immunoSEQ multiplex PCR; TCRdb has only the in-frame clones, and not every one. This sample has 150,000 to 200,000 clones; about 90% occur once, and the top ten carry roughly 3%. This clone was seen a handful of times. This TCR was recovered from a woman under 30 in good health and CMV-seropositive. The sample comprised PBMCs. The gene calls are TRBV18 and TRBJ2-5, with 7 positions matching TRBD2. DNA of the CDR3: TGTGCCAGCTCACCAGGTGCGGGAGTGGAGACCCAGTACTTC. This translates into CASSPGAGVETQYF.